Listed below are T cell receptor beta chains from one sample, sequenced in a study of cytomegalovirus exposure and HLA in healthy donors. The assay was immunoSEQ multiplex PCR, and TCRdb's table has in-frame clones only and misses some. This listing includes approximately 50,000 clones. Sequencing used PBMCs. The receptors were sampled from a female donor in good health and CMV-seronegative. Both conserved end residues are part of each CDR3. The D gene is left open where the match is weak.

V gene	J gene	D gene	CDR3 DNA	CDR3 protein
TRBV4-1	TRBJ1-2	NA	TGCGCCAGCAGCCAGAGCGAGACAGTATATAACTATGGCTACACCTTC	CASSQSETVYNYGYTF
TRBV4-3	TRBJ2-2	TRBD2	TGCGCCAGCTCCCTTTCGGCGGGGGGACAAACCGGGGAGCTGTTTTTT	CASSLSAGGQTGELFF
TRBV18	TRBJ2-2	NA	TGTGCCAGCTCACCACTACCGGGGAACACCGGGGAGCTGTTTTTT	CASSPLPGNTGELFF
TRBV5-5	TRBJ2-7	TRBD1	TGTGCCAGCAGCCGCCCTACAGGGGACCACTACGAGCAGTACTTC	CASSRPTGDHYEQYF
TRBV18	TRBJ1-2	TRBD1	TGTGCCAGCTCACCACAACAGGGGTCAGCCTATGGCTACACCTTC	CASSPQQGSAYGYTF
TRBV7-2	TRBJ2-7	TRBD2	TGTGCCAGCAGCTTAGAGCGGGGAGGTTACGAGCAGTACTTC	CASSLERGGYEQYF
TRBV15	TRBJ1-6	TRBD1	TGTGCCACCAGCAGAGAACAGGGGCATAATTCACCCCTCCACTTT	CATSREQGHNSPLHF
TRBV4-2	TRBJ2-7	NA	TGTGCCAGCAGCCAAGGGATAGGACAGCCTCAGTACTTC	CASSQGIGQPQYF
TRBV5-1	TRBJ2-3	TRBD2	TGCGCCAGCAGCACCGCGGGAGGACCTGGTACAGATACGCAGTATTTT	CASSTAGGPGTDTQYF
TRBV29-1	TRBJ1-2	NA	TGCAGCGTTGTGGCAGGAATCTATGGCTACACCTTC	CSVVAGIYGYTF
TRBV6-6	TRBJ2-7	TRBD1	TGTGCCAGCAGTTTGGGACAGGGGGGAGAGCAGTACTTC	CASSLGQGGEQYF
TRBV5-4	TRBJ1-2	NA	TGTGCCAGCAGCTTGGGGGTACAGGACTATGGCTACACCTTC	CASSLGVQDYGYTF
TRBV7-2	TRBJ2-7	TRBD1	TGTGCCAGCAGCGTCGTCCCCGGGACAGGGATTGAGCAGTACTTC	CASSVVPGTGIEQYF
TRBV29-1	TRBJ2-7	TRBD1	TGCAGCGGAGGACAGGGCCATGGGGAGCAGTACTTC	CSGGQGHGEQYF
TRBV4-3	TRBJ2-7	TRBD2	TGCGCCAGCAGCTTTGCCTTTCTCCGGACTAGCGAACCCTACGAGCAGTACTTC	CASSFAFLRTSEPYEQYF
TRBV2	TRBJ2-5	TRBD2	TGTGCCAGCAGTGAAGGGCTAGCGGGAGTTGAGACCCAGTACTTC	CASSEGLAGVETQYF
TRBV6-1	TRBJ1-6	TRBD1	TGTGCCAGCAGTGAAGTGGGGGGACAGCGAAGTTCACCCCTCCACTTT	CASSEVGGQRSSPLHF
TRBV29-1	TRBJ2-3	NA	TGCAGCGTTGGACGGGACACCACAGATACGCAGTATTTT	CSVGRDTTDTQYF
TRBV28	TRBJ1-5	NA	TGTGCCAGCAGCCTCTTCGGTCAGCCCCAGCATTTT	CASSLFGQPQHF
TRBV7-9	TRBJ1-1	NA	TGTGCCAGCAGCTTAGGGCAGGGTAACACTGAAGCTTTCTTT	CASSLGQGNTEAFF
TRBV19	TRBJ1-2	NA	TGTGCCAGTAGTATAGTCCTCCAGGGGAACTATGGCTACACCTTC	CASSIVLQGNYGYTF
TRBV19	TRBJ1-4	NA	TGTGCCAGTAGGTACATTGGTTCGGGTGAAAAACTGTTTTTT	CASRYIGSGEKLFF
TRBV5-1	TRBJ2-2	TRBD1	TGCGCCAGCAGCTCACGGACAGGGTATACCGGGGAGCTGTTTTTT	CASSSRTGYTGELFF
TRBV30	TRBJ1-2	NA	TGTGCCTGGAGTGTACTTGGACAGCTACGGTATGGCTACACCTTC	CAWSVLGQLRYGYTF
TRBV4-3	TRBJ2-7	NA	TGCGCCAGCAGCCAGGGCAGTGCCTACGAGCAGTACTTC	CASSQGSAYEQYF
TRBV18	TRBJ2-1	TRBD2	TGTGCCAGCTCACCCGACCTAGCGGGAAACAATGAGCAGTTCTTC	CASSPDLAGNNEQFF
TRBV2	TRBJ2-7	TRBD1	TGTGCCAGCGGACAGGGCTACGAGCAGTACTTC	CASGQGYEQYF